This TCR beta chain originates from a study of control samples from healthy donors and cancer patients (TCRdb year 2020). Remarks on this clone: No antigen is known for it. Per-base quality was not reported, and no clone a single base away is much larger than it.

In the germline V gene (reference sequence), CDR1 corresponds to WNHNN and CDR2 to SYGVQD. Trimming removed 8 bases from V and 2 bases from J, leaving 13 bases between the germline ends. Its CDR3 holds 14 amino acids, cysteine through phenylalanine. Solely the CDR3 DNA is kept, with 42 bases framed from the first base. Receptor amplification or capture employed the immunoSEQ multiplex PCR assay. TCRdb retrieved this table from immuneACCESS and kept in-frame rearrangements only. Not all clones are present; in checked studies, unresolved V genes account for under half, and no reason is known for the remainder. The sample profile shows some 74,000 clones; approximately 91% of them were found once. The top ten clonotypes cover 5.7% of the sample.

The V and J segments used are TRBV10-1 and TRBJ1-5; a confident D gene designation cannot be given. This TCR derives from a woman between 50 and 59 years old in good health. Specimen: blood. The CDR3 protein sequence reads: CASVSGYGNQPQHF. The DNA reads TGCGCCAGCGTCTCGGGTTACGGCAATCAGCCCCAGCATTTT.